The 15 T cell receptor beta chains in this list originate from one sample, sequenced in a study of blood T cell repertoires in COVID-19. Sequenced by immunoSEQ multiplex PCR; TCRdb stores in-frame clones only, minus some. The sample yields 300,000 to 400,000 clones, around nine tenths seen once. Sequencing input: peripheral blood. Receptors originate from a woman aged 18-35 years who had recovered from COVID-19.

This rearrangement joins TRBV18 to TRBJ1-2, with 12 bases lining up with TRBD1. Unmatched junction bases numbered 9, after V lost 3 bases and J lost 7 bases. The CDR3 contains 16 residues. Germline V gene lookup returns CDR1 KGHSH and CDR2 LQKENI. The CDR3, as DNA: TGTGCCAGCTCACCGCCCCAGGGACAGGGGGCCCGTGGCTACACCTTC. Translated: CASSPPQGQGARGYTF.

The chain employs TRBV7-2 and TRBJ2-3, with TRBD2 matching over 11 bases. Trimming took 7 bases from V and 8 from J; bases not matched to a gene: 2. The CDR3 is 12 residues long. Germline loops: CDR1 SGHTA, CDR2 FQGNSA. The CDR3, as DNA: TGTGCCAGCAACCTAGCGGGAGGTACGCAGTATTTT. It codes for CASNLAGGTQYF.

The genes are TRBV3-1 (or the pseudogene TRBV3-2) and TRBJ2-3; no firm D call. The length of the CDR3 is 15 residues. CDR1 and CDR2 (germline): LGHDT, YNNKEL (reference sequence). Trimming removed 4 bases at V and 0 bases at J, with 11 bases between. CDR3 DNA sequence: TGTGCCAGCAGCCTCCGACGCGGCAGCACAGATACGCAGTATTTT. Translated, it gives CASSLRRGSTDTQYF.

The chain carries TRBV4-3 and TRBJ1-1; D is possibly TRBD1 (5 bases). The ends were cut back, 0 bases at V and 3 bases at J, with 11 bases in the middle. The CDR3 runs 15 residues. Germline V lookup: CDR1 LGHNA, CDR2 YSLEER. The CDR3 reads CASSQEGQIYTEAFF. CDR3 sequence (DNA): TGCGCCAGCAGCCAAGAGGGGCAGATTTACACTGAAGCTTTCTTT.

This clone was counted a single time. The rearrangement joins TRBV6-6 to TRBJ1-5, with unresolved D. V was pared by 2 bases and J by 6 bases, with 11 bases between. The germline gives CDR1 MNHNY, CDR2 SVGAGI (reference sequence). The CDR3 extends over 14 amino acids. The CDR3 reads CASSYEGSAQPQHF. DNA of the CDR3: TGTGCCAGCAGTTACGAGGGAAGTGCTCAGCCCCAGCATTTT.

V and J are TRBV15 and TRBJ1-4; no clear D gene. The V gene lost 0 bases and the J gene lost 10 bases, with 18 bases spanning the gap. This CDR3 is built from 16 residues. CDR1 is LNHNV, CDR2 YYDKDF, per germline (reference sequence). The CDR3 nucleotides read TGTGCCACCAGCAGAGACGTCGGCAGACATCTGGTAAAACTGTTTTTT. Its translation is CATSRDVGRHLVKLFF.

This clone was counted between two and nine times. The rearrangement joins TRBV27 to TRBJ2-2; tentative D call: TRBD1 (5 bases). CDR3 length: 14 residues. Germline-derived CDR1 and CDR2 are MNHEY and SMNVEV (reference sequence). V lost 5 bases and J 1 base, leaving 8 bases between the germline ends. The CDR3 DNA reads as TGTGCCAGCAGTCCCCAGGGGAACACCGGGGAGCTGTTTTTT. This gives the protein CASSPQGNTGELFF.

This chain joins TRBV27 and TRBJ1-2, with 7 bases aligning to TRBD1. This CDR3 has 16 amino acids. The ends lost 6 bases at V and 4 bases at J; junction bases unmatched: 14. Per germline, CDR1 MNHEY and CDR2 SMNVEV (reference sequence). For the CDR3, the DNA is TGTGCCAGCAGAAGTACACCGGGACAGCTCAGCTATGGCTACACCTTC. It specifies CASRSTPGQLSYGYTF.

The gene calls are TRBV12-5 and TRBJ2-3; D is possibly TRBD2 (6 bases). The V gene lost 0 bases and the J gene lost 1 base, with 32 bases spanning the gap. Germline lookup yields CDR1 LGHNT and CDR2 FRNRAP. The CDR3 is 23 residues long. CDR3 bases: TGTGCTAGTGGTTTGGTTCCCCGGACTTCAGCGCGGGGATCGAGTAGGGGCACAGATACGCAGTATTTT. Its protein product is CASGLVPRTSARGSSRGTDTQYF.

For this clone: The sample contains more than one DNA sequence encoding this CDR3. The chain carries TRBV4-1 and TRBJ1-2; possible D gene TRBD1, 5 bases. Trimming cost V 0 bases and J 1 base, with 18 bases left between them. CDR1 and CDR2 from the germline V gene are MGHRA and YSYEKL. This CDR3 spans 18 amino acids. The CDR3 DNA follows: TGCGCCAGCAGCCAAGATTCGGGGACGGGAGCGCTTAACTATGGCTACACCTTC. Encoded protein: CASSQDSGTGALNYGYTF.

This chain uses TRBV29-1 with TRBJ2-5; TRBD2 agrees at 7 bases. Germline V gene sequence: CDR1 SQVTM, CDR2 ANQGSEA. V dropped 8 bases and J dropped 1; count of bases not matched to a gene: 4. The CDR3 length is 12 residues. CDR3 sequence: CSIGEGQETQYF. The CDR3 DNA sequence: TGCAGCATCGGGGAGGGCCAAGAGACCCAGTACTTC.

The chain uses TRBV19 and TRBJ2-3, with 10 bases that match TRBD2. The ends lost 9 bases at V and 5 bases at J; junction bases unmatched: 8. Germline V gene data show CDR1 as LNHDA and CDR2 as SQIVND (reference sequence). The CDR3 length is 14 residues. The CDR3 region has the DNA TGTGCCAGCGCCCTAGCGGGAGAGGAAGATACGCAGTATTTT. This gives the protein CASALAGEEDTQYF.

This chain connects TRBV3-1 (or the pseudogene TRBV3-2) to TRBJ1-2; 7 nucleotides agree with TRBD1. This CDR3 is built from 12 residues. V lost 5 bases and J lost 4; bases outside the gene matches: 1. In germline, CDR1 is LGHDT, CDR2 YNNKEL (reference sequence). CDR3 region: CASSGDSYGYTF. Here the CDR3 DNA reads TGTGCCAGCAGCGGGGACAGCTATGGCTACACCTTC.

The V gene is TRBV2, the J gene TRBJ1-5, with D maybe TRBD1 (6 bases). Germline CDR1 reads SNHLY; CDR2 reads FYNNEI. The CDR3 extends over 12 amino acids. V lost 4 bases and J lost 7, with 8 bases in between. This chain's CDR3 is CASSVGAQPQHF. As DNA, the CDR3 is TGTGCCAGCAGTGTGGGGGCCCAGCCCCAGCATTTT.

The chain combines TRBV30 with TRBJ2-6; D uncertain. Germline V CDR1 and CDR2: GTSNPN, SVGIG (reference sequence). V lost 2 bases and J 1 base, leaving 3 bases between the germline ends. CDR3 length: 13 amino acids. CDR3 protein: CAWSSSGANVLTF. The DNA of the CDR3 is TGTGCCTGGAGTTCATCTGGGGCCAACGTCCTGACTTTC. Full variable domain (rest looked up from reference TRBV30 and TRBJ2-6): SQTIHQWPATLVQPVGSPLSLECTVEGTSNPNLYWYRQAAGRGLQLLFYSVGIGQISSEVPQNLSASRPQDRQFILSSKKLLLSDSGFYLCAWSSSGANVLTFGAGSRLTVL.